A single sample is the source of the 5 T cell receptor beta chains below, sequenced in a study of blood T cell repertoires in COVID-19. Generated by immunoSEQ multiplex PCR, the TCRdb table keeps only in-frame clones and is missing some. The sample comprises under 150,000 clones, around 81% of which are singletons, and approximately 4% rests with the top ten. The sample consisted of peripheral blood. The source is a woman aged 60-75 years with acute or convalescent COVID-19.

The genes are TRBV7-9 and TRBJ2-1; 11 nucleotides align to TRBD2. Trimming took 4 bases from V and 4 from J; bases not matched to a gene: 3. Germline-derived CDR1 and CDR2 are SEHNR and FQNEAQ (reference sequence). This CDR3 is 15 amino acids long. As DNA, the CDR3 is TGTGCCAGCAGCTCCGGGACTAGCGGTTACAATGAGCAGTTCTTC. This translates into CASSSGTSGYNEQFF.

This rearrangement joins TRBV6-2 or TRBV6-3 to TRBJ2-3; 11 bases align to TRBD2. With 6 bases clipped from V and 3 bases from J, the junction kept 8 bases outside the gene matches. Germline CDR1 reads MNHEY; CDR2 reads SVGEGT. The CDR3 totals 16 residues. DNA for the CDR3: TGTGCCAGCAGCCCAAGACTAGCGGGACTGACAGATACGCAGTATTTT. Protein product: CASSPRLAGLTDTQYF.

The genes are TRBV5-8 and TRBJ1-3; TRBD1 might be the D (6 bases). The V and J ends lost 1 base and 4 bases respectively, with 9 bases between them. Germline CDR1 is SGHTS and CDR2 is YDEGEE. The CDR3 contains 14 residues. The CDR3 reads CASSLRRGGNTIYF. CDR3 bases: TGTGCCAGCAGCTTGCGCAGGGGAGGAAACACCATATATTTT. The complete variable domain, with remaining parts taken from reference TRBV5-8 and TRBJ1-3, reads EAGVTQSPTHLIKTRGQQATLRCSPISGHTSVYWYQQALGLGLQFLLWYDEGEERNRGNFPPRFSGRQFPNYSSELNVNALELEDSALYLCASSLRRGGNTIYFGEGSWLTVV.

This sequence joins TRBV7-9 and TRBJ2-7; 12 bases match TRBD1. Germline CDR1 reads SEHNR; CDR2 reads FQNEAQ (reference sequence). This CDR3 region has 15 residues. After removal of 5 bases from V and 6 bases from J, the junction contained 8 bases not matched to a gene. In DNA, the CDR3 is TGTGCCAGCAGCGCCCGGGGACAGGGGGCGGGCGAGCAGTACTTC. This translates into CASSARGQGAGEQYF.

This chain connects TRBV7-9 to TRBJ1-4, with 9 bases identical to TRBD1. The junction had 4 bases not matched to a gene; V was cut back by 5 bases and J by 6 bases. CDR1 SEHNR and CDR2 FQNEAQ come from the germline V gene (reference sequence). CDR3 size: 14 residues. CDR3 sequence (DNA): TGTGCCAGCAGCACCACAGGGGGCGATGAAAAACTGTTTTTT. Its protein product is CASSTTGGDEKLFF.